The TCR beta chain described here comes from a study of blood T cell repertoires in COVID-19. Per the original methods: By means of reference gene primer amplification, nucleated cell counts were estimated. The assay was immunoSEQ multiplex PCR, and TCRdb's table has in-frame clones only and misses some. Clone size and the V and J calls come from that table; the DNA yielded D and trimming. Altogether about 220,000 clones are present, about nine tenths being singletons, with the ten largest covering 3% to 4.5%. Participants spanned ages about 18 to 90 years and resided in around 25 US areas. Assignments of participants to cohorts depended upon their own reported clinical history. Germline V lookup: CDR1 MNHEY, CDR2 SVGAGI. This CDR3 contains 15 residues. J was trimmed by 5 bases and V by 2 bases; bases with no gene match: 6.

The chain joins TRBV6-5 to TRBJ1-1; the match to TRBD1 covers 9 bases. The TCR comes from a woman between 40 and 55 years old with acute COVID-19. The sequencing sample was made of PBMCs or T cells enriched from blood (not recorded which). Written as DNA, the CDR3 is TGTGCCAGCAGTTACACGGGACAGGGTGGAACTGAAGCTTTCTTT. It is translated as CASSYTGQGGTEAFF.